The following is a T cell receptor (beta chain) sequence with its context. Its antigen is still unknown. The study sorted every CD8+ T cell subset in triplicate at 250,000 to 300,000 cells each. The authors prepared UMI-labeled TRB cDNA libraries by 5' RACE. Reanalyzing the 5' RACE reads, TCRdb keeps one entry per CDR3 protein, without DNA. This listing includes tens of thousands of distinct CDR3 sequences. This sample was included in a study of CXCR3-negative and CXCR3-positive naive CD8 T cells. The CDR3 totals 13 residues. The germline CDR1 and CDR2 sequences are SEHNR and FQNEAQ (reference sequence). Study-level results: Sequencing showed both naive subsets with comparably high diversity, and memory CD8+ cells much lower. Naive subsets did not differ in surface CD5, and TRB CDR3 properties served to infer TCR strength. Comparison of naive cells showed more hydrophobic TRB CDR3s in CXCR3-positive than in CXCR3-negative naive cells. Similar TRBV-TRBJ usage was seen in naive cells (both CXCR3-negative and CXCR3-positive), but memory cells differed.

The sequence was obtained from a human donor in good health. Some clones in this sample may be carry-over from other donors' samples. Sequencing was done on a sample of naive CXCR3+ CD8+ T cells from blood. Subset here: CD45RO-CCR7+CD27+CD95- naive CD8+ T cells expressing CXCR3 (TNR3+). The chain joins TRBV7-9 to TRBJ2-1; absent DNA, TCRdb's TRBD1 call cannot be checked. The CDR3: CASRRTGDNEQFF.